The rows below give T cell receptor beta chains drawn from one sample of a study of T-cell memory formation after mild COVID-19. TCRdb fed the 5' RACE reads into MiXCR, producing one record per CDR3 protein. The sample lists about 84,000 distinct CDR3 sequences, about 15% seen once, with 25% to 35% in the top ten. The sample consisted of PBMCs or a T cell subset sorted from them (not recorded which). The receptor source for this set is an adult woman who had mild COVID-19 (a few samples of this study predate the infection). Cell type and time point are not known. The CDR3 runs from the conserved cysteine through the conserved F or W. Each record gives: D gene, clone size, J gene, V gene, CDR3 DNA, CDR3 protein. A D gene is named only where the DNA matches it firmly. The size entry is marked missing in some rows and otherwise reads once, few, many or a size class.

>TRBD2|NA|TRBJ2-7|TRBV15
TGTGCCACCAGCAGTGGGATAGCGGGAGGGCCATACGAGCAGTACTTC
CATSSGIAGGPYEQYF
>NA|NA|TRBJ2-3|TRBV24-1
TGTGCCACCAGTGATTTTTGGCAGGGAGGCACAGATACGCAGTATTTT
CATSDFWQGGTDTQYF
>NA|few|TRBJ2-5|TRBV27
TGTGCCAGCAGTTGGGCTAGTACAGAGACCCAGTACTTC
CASSWASTETQYF
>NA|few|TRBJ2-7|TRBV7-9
TGTGCCAGCAGCGGAACCTACGAGCAGTACTTC
CASSGTYEQYF
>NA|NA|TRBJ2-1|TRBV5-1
TGCGCCAGCAGCTCGTTGACCTTCTCCTACAATGAGCAGTTCTTC
CASSSLTFSYNEQFF
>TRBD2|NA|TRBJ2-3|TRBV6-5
TGTGCCAGCAGTTACTCGGGACTAGCGGGGGGTGGAGATACGCAGTATTTT
CASSYSGLAGGGDTQYF
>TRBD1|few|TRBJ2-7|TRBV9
TGTGCCAGCAGCGTAGATACGGACAGGCCCTACGAGCAGTACTTC
CASSVDTDRPYEQYF
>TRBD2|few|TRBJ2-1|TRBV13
TGTGCCAGCAGCCCGCTAAGCGGGGGGGCCGCCTTGGATGAGCAGTTCTTC
CASSPLSGGAALDEQFF
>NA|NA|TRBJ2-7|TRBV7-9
TGTGCCTCAGCCCCGGGCATATACGAGCAGTACTTC
CASAPGIYEQYF
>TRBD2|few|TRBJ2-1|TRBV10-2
TGCGCCAGCAGTCGCCCGGGACTAGCCTCGAATGAGCAGTTCTTC
CASSRPGLASNEQFF
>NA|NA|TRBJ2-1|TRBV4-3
TGCGCCAGCAGCCAGGACTATCGGAGCTCCTACAATGAGCAGTTCTTC
CASSQDYRSSYNEQFF
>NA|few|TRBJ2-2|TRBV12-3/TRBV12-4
TGTGCCAGCAGTTCGCGAATACAGGGATTGAACGGGGAGCTGTTTTTT
CASSSRIQGLNGELFF
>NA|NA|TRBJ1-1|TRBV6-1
TGTGCCAGCAGGGACCACACTGAAGCTTTCTTT
CASRDHTEAFF
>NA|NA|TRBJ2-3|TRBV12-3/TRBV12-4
TGTGCCAGCAGTTTCGTGGAGAAGGGAGATACGCAGTATTTT
CASSFVEKGDTQYF
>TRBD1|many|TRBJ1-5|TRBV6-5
TGTGCCAGCAGTTACTCGTCAGTAGACCCAGGGGGTCAGCCCCAGCATTTT
CASSYSSVDPGGQPQHF
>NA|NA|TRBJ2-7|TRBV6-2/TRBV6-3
TGTGCCAGCAGTTCTCCCCAGATGGGGGTAAAGCAGTACTTC
CASSSPQMGVKQYF
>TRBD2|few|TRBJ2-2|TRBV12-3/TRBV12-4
TGTGCCAGCAGTTTACTAGCGGGAAACACCGGGGAGCTGTTTTTT
CASSLLAGNTGELFF
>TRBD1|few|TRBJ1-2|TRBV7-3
TGTGCCAGCAGCCCGACAGGGTTTGATGGCTATGGCTACACCTTC
CASSPTGFDGYGYTF
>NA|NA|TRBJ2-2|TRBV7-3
TGTGCCAGCAGCTCCGGACAGTCGAACACCGGGGAGCTGTTTTTT
CASSSGQSNTGELFF
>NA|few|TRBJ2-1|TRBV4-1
TGCGCCAGCAGCCAAGACTCGAACACTTACAATGAGCAGTTCTTC
CASSQDSNTYNEQFF
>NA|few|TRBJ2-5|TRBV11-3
TGTGCCAGCAGCGGCAGGGGATCTGAGACCCAGTACTTC
CASSGRGSETQYF
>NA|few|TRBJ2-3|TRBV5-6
TGTGCCAGCGGATACCAGGAAGCGCAGTATTTT
CASGYQEAQYF
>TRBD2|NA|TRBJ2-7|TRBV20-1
TGCAGTGCTAGAGATCCAGGACTAGGGTACGAGCAGTACTTC
CSARDPGLGYEQYF
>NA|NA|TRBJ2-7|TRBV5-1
TGCGCCAGCAGCTTTTATCCGGGAGACGTCAATGCCTACGAGCAGTACTTC
CASSFYPGDVNAYEQYF
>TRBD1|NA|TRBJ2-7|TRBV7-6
TGTGCCAGCAGCATAACAGGGGTGGACGAGCAGTACTTC
CASSITGVDEQYF
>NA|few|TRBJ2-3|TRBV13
TGTGCCAGCAGCTCCCGGGACTCGGCTAGCACAGATACGCAGTATTTT
CASSSRDSASTDTQYF
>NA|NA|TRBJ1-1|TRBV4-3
TGCGCCAGCAGCCAAGGCGGCAGGGTGCCGGTTAGGAACACTGAAGCTTTCTTT
CASSQGGRVPVRNTEAFF
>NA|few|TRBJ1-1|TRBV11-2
TGTGCCAGCAGCTTAGATGGGTGGAACCGGTCCGGTCCGGAAGCTTTCTTT
CASSLDGWNRSGPEAFF
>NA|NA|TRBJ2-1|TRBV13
TGTGCCAGCAGCCCACGGGCAGTCAATGAGCAGTTCTTC
CASSPRAVNEQFF
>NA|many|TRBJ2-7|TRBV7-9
TGTGCCAGCAGCCTCTCCTACGAGCAGTACTTC
CASSLSYEQYF
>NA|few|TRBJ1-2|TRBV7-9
TGTGCCAGCAGCTTAGCCGCGAGGGAGAAAGCTAACTATGGCTACACCTTC
CASSLAAREKANYGYTF